This TCR beta chain was identified during a study of CD8+ T cells in alopecia areata. Across the study: Each of the treated patients was given oral tofacitinib, 5 to 10 mg twice daily, for moderate-to-severe alopecia areata. Study-wide findings and caveats: Throughout tofacitinib, many expanded lesional clones continued to persist in scalp and blood. An increase in clonality over normal scalp was evident in lesional scalp, especially alopecia totalis/universalis.

On this clone itself: Antigen: not known. Within the sample, other DNA sequences also encode this same CDR3.

Treatment indicated: oral pan-JAK inhibitor, 5-10 mg twice daily. Sampling of alopecia areata patients yielded lesional scalp punch biopsies as well as peripheral blood. Isolated RNA was reverse transcribed into cDNA used as the sequencing template. The table came from immunoSEQ multiplex PCR; TCRdb's copy has only in-frame clones and leaves some out. The sample records fewer than 200,000 clones, roughly 64% being singletons. V was cut by 2 bases and J by 6 bases, with 8 bases left in between. This CDR3 comprises 13 residues. CDR1 SGDLS and CDR2 YYNGEE come from the germline V gene. The clonotype comes from a human donor with alopecia areata. Sequenced material: CD8+ T cells sorted from blood, taken at week 24, from a patient treated with tofacitinib. This sequence joins TRBV9 and TRBJ2-2; D possibly matches TRBD1 or TRBD2 (6 bases each). This CDR3 is CASSVGGAGELFF. The CDR3 coding sequence is TGTGCCAGCAGCGTCGGGGGCGCCGGGGAGCTGTTTTTT.